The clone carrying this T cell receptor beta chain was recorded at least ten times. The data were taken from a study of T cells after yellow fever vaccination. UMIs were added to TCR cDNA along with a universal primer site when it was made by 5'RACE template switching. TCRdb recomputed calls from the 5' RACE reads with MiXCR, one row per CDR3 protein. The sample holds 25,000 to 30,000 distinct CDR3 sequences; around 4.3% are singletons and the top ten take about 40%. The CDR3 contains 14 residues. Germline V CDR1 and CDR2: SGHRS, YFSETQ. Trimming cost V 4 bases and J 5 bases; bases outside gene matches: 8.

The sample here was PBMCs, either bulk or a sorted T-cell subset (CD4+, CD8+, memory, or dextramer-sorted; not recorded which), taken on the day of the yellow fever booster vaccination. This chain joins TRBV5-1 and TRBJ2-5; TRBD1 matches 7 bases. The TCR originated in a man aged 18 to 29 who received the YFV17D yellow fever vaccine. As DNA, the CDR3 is TGCGCCAGCAGCACCGTACAGGGGTCGGAGACCCAGTACTTC. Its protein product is CASSTVQGSETQYF. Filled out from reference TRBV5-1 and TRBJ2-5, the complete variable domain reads KAGVTQTPRYLIKTRGQQVTLSCSPISGHRSVSWYQQTPGQGLQFLFEYFSETQRNKGNFPGRFSGRQFSNSRSEMNVSTLELGDSALYLCASSTVQGSETQYFGPGTRLLVL.